The rows below give T cell receptor beta chains drawn from one sample of a study of T cell responses to AZD1222 COVID-19 vaccine. Libraries were prepared by immunoSEQ multiplex PCR; TCRdb keeps only in-frame clonotypes and omits some of them. This sample has tens of thousands of clones, with roughly 84% found just once. The material sequenced was peripheral blood, taken on day 0 of AZD1222 vaccination. The receptor source for this set is an adult in good health. Each CDR3 is given with its conserved first and last residue. The D gene is left open where the match is weak. The size field is filled for only some rows; it gives once, few, many or a size class.

TRBJ2-7 NA TRBD1 TRBV7-8 TGTGCCAGCAGCTTACTACAGGGGGCCTACGAGCAGTACTTC CASSLLQGAYEQYF
TRBJ2-7 NA TRBD1 TRBV18 TGTGCCAGCTCACCAAGCGGACAGGCCACCTACGAGCAGTACTTC CASSPSGQATYEQYF
TRBJ2-5 NA TRBD2 TRBV27 TGTGCCAGCAGTTCCAGCGGGGGGATAGAGACCCAGTACTTC CASSSSGGIETQYF
TRBJ1-4 NA NA TRBV28 TGTGCCAGCAGTCTCCCGTCCGGACGTCTAAATGAAAAACTGTTTTTT CASSLPSGRLNEKLFF
TRBJ2-7 NA NA TRBV28 TGTGCCAGCAGGACCGGGCAGGGTGATTGGGAGCAGTACTTC CASRTGQGDWEQYF
TRBJ2-7 NA TRBD1 TRBV19 TGTGCCAGTAGTCCTCCTATCGACAGGGGATTGATATCCTACGAGCAGTACTTC CASSPPIDRGLISYEQYF
TRBJ1-2 NA NA TRBV18 TGTGCCAGCTCACCCCTGAGGACAGATGGCTACACCTTC CASSPLRTDGYTF
TRBJ2-3 NA NA TRBV20-1 TGCAGTGCTAGTGAGCCGGGCAGGGGTTCAGATACGCAGTATTTT CSASEPGRGSDTQYF
TRBJ1-1 NA NA TRBV28 TGTGCCAGCAGTTTGCCTTTCGGTGGGCAGGGCACTGAAGCTTTCTTT CASSLPFGGQGTEAFF
TRBJ1-1 NA TRBD1 TRBV7-7 TGTGCTAGCAGCCCGATAGGGACAGGGGGCACTGAAGCTTTCTTT CASSPIGTGGTEAFF
TRBJ1-2 NA NA TRBV29-1 TGCAGCGTTGAAGATCCGCGCCAGGGCAACTATGGCTACACCTTC CSVEDPRQGNYGYTF
TRBJ2-7 NA NA TRBV5-1 TGCGCCAGCAGCTTGTCGCCGGGCTACGAGCAGTACTTC CASSLSPGYEQYF
TRBJ2-7 once TRBD1 TRBV30 TGTGCCTGGAGTTGGACAGGGATGCTTTACGAGCAGTACTTC CAWSWTGMLYEQYF
TRBJ2-4 NA NA TRBV7-2 TGTGCCAGCAGCCCCGCATGGGGGGCGCGAGACATTCAGTACTTC CASSPAWGARDIQYF
TRBJ1-6 NA NA TRBV7-2 TGTGCCAGCAGCTTAGACGTAGGGGCCGGGGGCTCACCCCTCCACTTT CASSLDVGAGGSPLHF
TRBJ2-1 NA NA TRBV9 TGTGCCAGCAGCGTAGAAGGGTCCTACTACAATGAGCAGTTCTTC CASSVEGSYYNEQFF
TRBJ1-2 NA TRBD1 TRBV7-9 TGTGCCAGCAGCTTAGTGGGGCAGGGGGTGAACTATGGCTACACCTTC CASSLVGQGVNYGYTF
TRBJ2-2 once TRBD2 TRBV7-9 TGTGCCAGCAGTCATACTAGCGGGGGGGCCCCCGGGGAGCTGTTTTTT CASSHTSGGAPGELFF
TRBJ2-5 NA TRBD2 TRBV4-3 TGCGCCAGCAGCCAAGTCGGGGCGGGAGGGGAGACCCAGTACTTC CASSQVGAGGETQYF
TRBJ1-2 many NA TRBV12-3/TRBV12-4 TGTGCCAGCAGTTTCGGGACGGGCTACACCTTC CASSFGTGYTF
TRBJ2-3 NA NA TRBV29-1 TGCAGCGTTGGTCGAGGAGATACGCAGTATTTT CSVGRGDTQYF
TRBJ2-3 once TRBD2 TRBV6-2/TRBV6-3 TGTGCCAGCAGTTATGAGGGTCTAGCGGGAGTGAAAGATACGCAGTATTTT CASSYEGLAGVKDTQYF
TRBJ1-4 NA NA TRBV28 TGTGCCAGCAGCACCCTTCAGGGGAGTAATGAAAAACTGTTTTTT CASSTLQGSNEKLFF
TRBJ2-7 NA TRBD2 TRBV30 TGTGCCTGGAGGCCGGGACTAGCGGGTTTTGAGCAGTACTTC CAWRPGLAGFEQYF
TRBJ2-7 NA NA TRBV10-2 TGCGCCAGCAGGGACAGAGCCTACGAGCAGTACTTC CASRDRAYEQYF
TRBJ2-5 NA NA TRBV5-1 TGCGCCAGCAGCAATGGTCGGGCAGATCCGCAAGAGACCCAGTACTTC CASSNGRADPQETQYF
TRBJ1-1 NA TRBD1 TRBV6-5 TGTGCCAGCCATTACAGGGGGCAGGGGACTGAAGCTTTCTTT CASHYRGQGTEAFF
TRBJ1-1 NA TRBD1 TRBV13 TGTGCCACCGGGACAGGGGAGAACACTGAAGCTTTCTTT CATGTGENTEAFF
TRBJ1-2 NA NA TRBV2 TGTGCCAGCAGTGAATCTGCAGGGCCCTATGGCTACACCTTC CASSESAGPYGYTF
TRBJ1-2 NA NA TRBV6-5 TGTGCCAGTTCAAGGGAGGGCTACACCTTC CASSREGYTF
TRBJ1-2 NA TRBD1 TRBV15 TGTGCCACCAGCAGAGGGGGGACAGGGTCGAACTATGGCTACACCTTC CATSRGGTGSNYGYTF
TRBJ1-6 NA NA TRBV6-5 TGTGCCAGCAGTTCCAGGGGCTCCTATAATTCACCCCTCCACTTT CASSSRGSYNSPLHF
TRBJ1-2 NA NA TRBV2 TGTGCCAGCAGAGGTAACTCCGATGGCTACACCTTC CASRGNSDGYTF
TRBJ2-3 NA NA TRBV9 TGTGCCAGCAGCGTAGGAGGTAGCTTAATGACAGATACGCAGTATTTT CASSVGGSLMTDTQYF
TRBJ1-1 NA TRBD1 TRBV6-5 TGTGCCAGCAGTATACAGGGGGGGACTGAAGCTTTCTTT CASSIQGGTEAFF
TRBJ1-6 NA TRBD1 TRBV2 TGTGCCAGCAGGGCAGGGGGCGCGGATAATTCACCCCTCCACTTT CASRAGGADNSPLHF
TRBJ2-1 NA NA TRBV6-1 TGTGCCAGCAGTGATGTGGCCCGCTATGAGCAGTTCTTC CASSDVARYEQFF
TRBJ2-5 NA NA TRBV4-1 TGCGCCAGCAGCCAGACGCAGGACGGCGGGATCCAAGAGACCCAGTACTTC CASSQTQDGGIQETQYF
TRBJ1-5 once NA TRBV11-2 TGTGCCAGCAGCTCGGGATTCGGCAATCAGCCCCAGCATTTT CASSSGFGNQPQHF
TRBJ2-6 NA NA TRBV6-1 TGTGCCAGCAGTGAAGGGAGCTCTGGGGCCAACGTCCTGACTTTC CASSEGSSGANVLTF